This passage covers 15 T cell receptor beta chains from one sample sequenced in a study of blood T cells in healthy people across ages. With a J-beta primer mix and a sample-barcoded 5' primer, a second PCR ran roughly 6 to 11 cycles. TCRdb independently ran MiXCR on the 5' RACE reads; one entry per CDR3 protein. The table has hundreds of thousands of distinct CDR3 sequences, around 68% seen once. The sample taken for sequencing was blood. These receptors were obtained from a man aged 30 to 45 in good health.

Worth noting for this clonotype: A much larger clone sits a single nucleotide away, making a read error possible. The chain is built from TRBV29-1 and TRBJ1-2, with D hard to call. Per the germline V gene, CDR1 is SQVTM and CDR2 is ANQGSEA. The CDR3 length is 12 residues. As DNA, the CDR3 is TGCAGCGCCTCTCAGGATACTTATGACTACACCTTC. This gives the protein CSASQDTYDYTF.

There are a few counts of this clonotype. The V gene is TRBV15, the J gene TRBJ2-4; D call uncertain. Judging by the DNA end, TRBJ2-5 fits better; the J call may be wrong. The length of the CDR3 is 12 residues. Germline V gene sequence: CDR1 LNHNV, CDR2 YYDKDF (reference sequence). CDR3 protein: CATSSLGETQYF. For the CDR3, the DNA is TGTGCCACCAGCAGTTTGGGGGAGACCCAGTACTTC.

The chain is built from TRBV6-5 and TRBJ2-7; tentative D call: TRBD1 (6 bases). V shed 4 bases and J shed 5 bases, with 15 bases lying between them. Germline-derived CDR1 and CDR2 are MNHEY and SVGAGI. This CDR3 has 14 residues. CDR3 residues: CASSFRGYNDEQYF. Here the CDR3 DNA reads TGTGCCAGCAGTTTTAGGGGGTATAACGACGAGCAGTACTTC.

The rearrangement uses TRBV5-1 and TRBJ2-7, with a tentative D call TRBD1 (6 bases). V was pared by 0 bases and J by 3 bases, with 13 bases between. Germline values: CDR1 SGHRS, CDR2 YFSETQ. This CDR3 region has 15 residues. The CDR3 DNA reads as TGCGCCAGCAGCTTGGAGGCGGACAGCTACTACGAGCAGTACTTC. It is translated as CASSLEADSYYEQYF.

The chain has TRBV6-5 and TRBJ2-5; D is perhaps TRBD1 (5 bases). CDR3 size: 17 residues. Germline assignment: CDR1 MNHEY and CDR2 SVGAGI. V was clipped by 0 bases and J by 1 base, with 15 bases between them. CDR3: CASSYSIYPGAQETQYF. CDR3 DNA sequence: TGTGCCAGCAGTTACTCGATATATCCTGGGGCCCAAGAGACCCAGTACTTC.

With regard to this clonotype: At one end the junction does not follow the germline gene, possibly because of a read error. This chain links TRBV29-1 with TRBJ2-7; 8 nucleotides line up with TRBD1. CDR1 SQVTM and CDR2 ANQGSEA come from the germline V gene. This CDR3 is built from 16 residues. The CDR3 spells CGVAFPHNSGGWEQYF. In DNA, the CDR3 is TGCGGCGTTGCGTTTCCTCACAACTCAGGGGGCTGGGAGCAGTACTTC.

The chain is built from TRBV2 and TRBJ2-1, with D perhaps matching TRBD1 (6 bases). CDR3 length equals 16 residues. Trimming stripped 6 bases from V and 6 bases from J, with 21 bases between. Germline V gene data show CDR1 as SNHLY and CDR2 as FYNNEI. The CDR3 reads CASRSLRDKGINEQFF. The CDR3 region has the DNA TGTGCCAGCAGGAGCCTCCGGGACAAGGGTATCAATGAGCAGTTCTTC.

The rearrangement uses TRBV12-3 or TRBV12-4 and TRBJ2-5; 8 nucleotides line up with TRBD2. The V and J ends lost 10 bases and 1 base, in that order; junction bases with no gene match: 8. This CDR3 spans 14 amino acids. The CDR3 region has the DNA TGTGCCACGAGGGGTAGCGGGGCCCAAGAGACCCAGTACTTC. Encoded protein: CATRGSGAQETQYF.

The genes are TRBV29-1 and TRBJ2-7, with TRBD1 identical over 9 bases. The V gene end was trimmed by 6 bases and the J gene end by 5 bases; junction bases not matched to a gene: 11. The CDR3 covers 14 residues. Germline CDR1 SQVTM, CDR2 ANQGSEA. CDR3 coding DNA: TGCAGCGTGCCTGGGACAGGGCCAATGGACGAGCAGTACTTC. Its protein product is CSVPGTGPMDEQYF.

The J gene is TRBJ1-2, the V gene TRBV4-1, with D hard to call. In germline, CDR1 is MGHRA, CDR2 YSYEKL. The ends were cut back, 0 bases at V and 5 bases at J, with 13 bases in the middle. This CDR3 has 15 residues. The CDR3 protein is CASSQDWPVQYGYTF. Here the CDR3 DNA reads TGCGCCAGCAGCCAAGATTGGCCAGTTCAGTATGGCTACACCTTC.

This chain connects TRBV25-1 to TRBJ2-3; D gene uncertain. V was trimmed by 5 bases and J by 6 bases, leaving 27 bases between them. CDR3 length: 18 residues. Germline V gene sequence: CDR1 MGHDK, CDR2 SYGVNS. DNA for the CDR3: TGTGCCAGCAGTCTCGGTCCCCCGCTAGAAGATTTAAAGGATACGCAGTATTTT. Protein product: CASSLGPPLEDLKDTQYF.

This clonotype was observed a single time. The chain joins TRBV15 to TRBJ2-5, with 11 nucleotides matching TRBD1. The J call is in doubt because the DNA end fits TRBJ2-7 better. This CDR3 has 15 amino acids. Germline V gene lookup returns CDR1 LNHNV and CDR2 YYDKDF (reference sequence). In DNA form, the CDR3 reads TGTGCCACCAGCAGGTCCGGGACAGGGGGTCGCGAGCAGTACTTC. Its translation: CATSRSGTGGREQYF.

This clonotype was counted a few times. One junction end does not reproduce the germline sequence, and a read error may be involved. The chain employs TRBV28 and TRBJ2-7; TRBD1 matches at 7 bases. CDR3 length equals 11 residues. Looked up from germline, CDR1 is MDHEN and CDR2 is SYDVKM. CDR3 sequence reads: CASSRTGGPFF. The CDR3 nucleotides read TGTGCCAGCAGTCGGACAGGTGGTCCGTTCTTC.

The chain is built from TRBV20-1 and TRBJ1-2; D uncertain. Trimming stripped 1 base from V and 0 bases from J, with 6 bases between. The CDR3 is made up of 13 amino acids. The germline V gene encodes CDR1 DFQATT and CDR2 SNEGSKA (reference sequence). CDR3 DNA: TGCAGTGCTAGAGGGTCAACTAACTATGGCTACACCTTC. Translated: CSARGSTNYGYTF.

The V and J genes are TRBV15 and TRBJ2-1, with 12 bases matching TRBD2. This CDR3 spans 16 amino acids. Per the germline V gene, CDR1 is LNHNV and CDR2 is YYDKDF (reference sequence). Trimming at V came to 0 bases and at J to 4 bases, leaving 1 base not matched to a gene. This CDR3 reads CATSRETSGGYNEQFF. In DNA form, the CDR3 reads TGTGCCACCAGCAGAGAAACTAGCGGGGGGTACAATGAGCAGTTCTTC.